The 20 T cell receptor beta chains below were found in one sample sequenced in a study of sequential checkpoint blockade in melanoma. Produced via immunoSEQ multiplex PCR; TCRdb's table is partial and in-frame only. This sample has roughly 20,000 clones, with around 30% found just once. Treatment described: randomized to nivolumab then ipilimumab (arm A) or the reverse (arm B). Material: tumor tissue (inferred from file names), obtained from a patient given nivolumab and ipilimumab in sequence. The origin of the receptors is a human donor with melanoma.

This clone showed up just a few times. The chain uses TRBV14 and TRBJ1-6, with D maybe TRBD1 (6 bases). The CDR3 extends over 16 amino acids. Germline assignment: CDR1 SGHDN and CDR2 FVKESK. V dropped 2 bases and J dropped 7 bases, with 15 bases sitting between them. CDR3 loop: CASSQYSPGGNSPLHF. CDR3 DNA: TGTGCCAGCAGCCAATATTCTCCGGGGGGCAATTCACCCCTCCACTTT. The full variable domain, completed using reference TRBV14 and TRBJ1-6, is EAGVTQFPSHSVIEKGQTVTLRCDPISGHDNLYWYRRVMGKEIKFLLHFVKESKQDESGMPNNRFLAERTGGTYSTLKVQPAELEDSGVYFCASSQYSPGGNSPLHFGNGTRLTVT.

This clone has just a few counts. This chain links TRBV11-3 with TRBJ1-6; 7 bases fit TRBD1. V lost 5 bases to trimming and J lost 10 bases; unmatched junction nucleotides: 8. Germline CDR1 reads SGHNT; CDR2 reads YENEEA. The CDR3 is 14 residues long. The chain's CDR3 is CASSGQERRSPLHF. Here the CDR3 DNA reads TGTGCCAGCAGCGGACAGGAGAGAAGATCACCCCTCCACTTT.

The chain uses TRBV19 and TRBJ1-2; unclear D gene. This CDR3 is 14 amino acids long. Trimming left V 0 bases short and J 5 bases short, with 10 bases between. Germline V lookup: CDR1 LNHDA, CDR2 SQIVND (reference sequence). CDR3 sequence: CASSIDPRSYGYTF. The CDR3 DNA follows: TGTGCCAGTAGTATAGACCCGAGGAGTTATGGCTACACCTTC.

The chain carries TRBV9 and TRBJ2-3; D not resolved. CDR1 and CDR2 from the germline V gene are SGDLS and YYNGEE. V gave up 4 bases and J gave up 4 bases, with 7 bases separating them. The CDR3 covers 12 residues. The CDR3 bases are TGTGCCAGCAGCTTAGACTCAGATACGCAGTATTTT. Amino acids: CASSLDSDTQYF.

This clone was observed a few times. The V gene is TRBV27, the J gene TRBJ1-3; TRBD1 is a possible D gene (5 bases). CDR1 and CDR2 from the germline V gene are MNHEY and SMNVEV (reference sequence). CDR3 length: 16 residues. V lost 2 bases and J lost 3, with 14 bases in between. The CDR3, as DNA: TGTGCCAGCAGTTTAAGTCAGGGCTGGAGTGGAAACACCATATATTTT. It encodes CASSLSQGWSGNTIYF.

This clone was counted only a few times. The genes are TRBV30 and TRBJ1-6, with 8 bases aligning to TRBD1. Looked up from germline, CDR1 is GTSNPN and CDR2 is SVGIG (reference sequence). This CDR3 region has 14 residues. Unmatched junction bases numbered 10, after V lost 2 bases and J lost 13 bases. The CDR3 bases are TGTGCCTGGAGTCCCTCGCAGGGGGCCTCTCCCCTCCACTTT. This translates into CAWSPSQGASPLHF.

The chain couples TRBV11-3 to TRBJ1-1; the D gene is possibly TRBD1 (5 bases). The CDR3 runs 14 residues. The germline V gene has CDR1 SGHNT and CDR2 YENEEA. V was trimmed by 5 bases and J by 4 bases, leaving 14 bases between them. The CDR3 here is CASSAGDRPTEAFF. In nucleotides, the CDR3 is TGTGCCAGCAGCGCCGGGGACCGACCCACTGAAGCTTTCTTT.

The rearrangement joins TRBV11-3 to TRBJ2-1; 7 bases are a match to TRBD1. The CDR3 is made up of 14 amino acids. The germline V gene has CDR1 SGHNT and CDR2 YENEEA. V gave up 6 bases and J gave up 5 bases; unmatched junction bases: 7. The CDR3, as DNA: TGTGCCAGCAGACGAGGACAGGCAGACAATGAGCAGTTCTTC. Its translation is CASRRGQADNEQFF.

This chain links TRBV28 with TRBJ2-3; 11 nucleotides align to TRBD2. The CDR3 sequence is 17 residues long. Germline V gene lookup returns CDR1 MDHEN and CDR2 SYDVKM. The V and J ends lost 5 bases and 3 bases, in that order; junction bases with no gene match: 10. DNA of the CDR3: TGTGCCAGCAGTCAAACCTTAGCGGGGGGGCCAACAGATACGCAGTATTTT. Amino acids: CASSQTLAGGPTDTQYF.

This rearrangement joins TRBV18 to TRBJ2-3, with D perhaps TRBD1 (6 bases). Trimming took 4 bases from V and 6 from J, leaving 17 bases between them. CDR1 and CDR2 from the germline V gene are KGHSH and LQKENI. CDR3 length: 15 residues. CDR3 sequence reads: CASSRDGQTVDTQYF. The CDR3 nucleotides are TGTGCCAGCTCACGAGACGGACAGACAGTCGATACGCAGTATTTT.

The CDR3 here is CASSWASGGTRAQYF. As DNA, the CDR3 is TGTGCCAGCAGTTGGGCTAGCGGGGGGACCAGGGCCCAGTACTTC. The rearrangement joins TRBV6-8 to TRBJ2-5; 11 positions match TRBD2. J gave up 9 bases and V 4 bases, and 10 bases lay outside the gene matches. The germline V gene has CDR1 MNHGY and CDR2 SAAAGT. The CDR3 is 15 residues long.

Worth noting for this clone: One end of the junction fails to match germline, which may point to a read error. The rearrangement joins TRBV11-3 to TRBJ2-2; 9 bases agree with TRBD1. CDR3 length equals 14 residues. Germline assignment: CDR1 SGHNT and CDR2 YENEEA. The CDR3, as DNA: TGTGCTAGCAGCTACGGGACAGGGATCGGGGAGCTGTTTTTT. This encodes CASSYGTGIGELFF.

In this sample, this clone turned up a few times. This chain links TRBV28 with TRBJ1-5; D ambiguous. Germline values: CDR1 MDHEN, CDR2 SYDVKM. The CDR3 contains 14 residues. Deletions cut 4 bases from V and 7 bases from J, with 14 bases between. In nucleotides, the CDR3 is TGTGCCAGCAGTTATGTGGGCGCAGGACAGCCCCAGCATTTT. Translated, it gives CASSYVGAGQPQHF.

The V gene is TRBV29-1, the J gene TRBJ2-3; tentative D call: TRBD2 (6 bases). CDR3 length: 12 residues. The V end was cut by 6 bases, the J end by 6 bases, with 13 bases between. Per the germline V gene, CDR1 is SQVTM and CDR2 is ANQGSEA. The CDR3 DNA is TGCAGCGTAGGTTTAGCGGTGGATACGCAGTATTTT. Its translation is CSVGLAVDTQYF.

There are a few counts of this clone. The CDR3 region is CASSQGTVVMSTEAFF. The CDR3 nucleotides read TGTGCCAGCAGCCAGGGGACAGTTGTGATGAGCACTGAAGCTTTCTTT. The rearrangement joins TRBV6-8 to TRBJ1-1, with 7 bases identical to TRBD1. Germline-derived CDR1 and CDR2 are MNHGY and SAAAGT. The CDR3 is 16 amino acids. V shed 6 bases, J shed 4 bases, and the junction held 14 bases outside the gene matches.

The rearrangement links TRBV11-3 to TRBJ1-6; 12 bases agree with TRBD1. CDR3 length: 15 residues. Per the germline V gene, CDR1 is SGHNT and CDR2 is YENEEA. J was trimmed by 14 bases and V by 5 bases; bases with no gene match: 10. The CDR3 DNA sequence: TGTGCCAGCAGCCCTACGGGACAGGGGGCGTCGGCCCTCCACTTT. This codes for CASSPTGQGASALHF.

The chain links TRBV2 to TRBJ2-3; TRBD1 is a possible D gene (5 bases). CDR1 and CDR2 from the germline V gene are SNHLY and FYNNEI. The CDR3 totals 14 residues. Trimming took off 7 bases at V and 7 bases at J, with 18 bases between the two ends. The CDR3 region is CASTLGLKGNTQYF. CDR3 coding DNA: TGTGCCAGCACCTTGGGGCTTAAAGGAAATACGCAGTATTTT.

The V gene is TRBV6-8, the J gene TRBJ2-1; D is uncertain. V was cut by 6 bases and J by 7 bases, with 10 bases left in between. Germline V gene sequence: CDR1 MNHGY, CDR2 SAAAGT. The CDR3 has 12 amino acids. The CDR3 sequence is CASRGMWNEQFF. The CDR3 DNA follows: TGTGCCAGCAGGGGGATGTGGAATGAGCAGTTCTTC.

The V call is TRBV10-3, the J call TRBJ2-1; weak D call: TRBD1 (6 bases). The CDR3 is made up of 17 amino acids. Germline-derived CDR1 and CDR2 are ENHRY and SYGVKD. V was pared by 0 bases and J by 8 bases, with 20 bases between. CDR3 DNA sequence: TGTGCCATCAGTGAGTCCCGGGGTAGACTACAGGGCGATGAGCAGTTCTTC. This sequence encodes CAISESRGRLQGDEQFF.

The rearrangement links TRBV11-3 to TRBJ1-1; 7 nucleotides match TRBD1. V lost 3 bases and J lost 3; bases outside the gene matches: 7. The CDR3 runs to 15 residues. Germline V gene data show CDR1 as SGHNT and CDR2 as YENEEA. The CDR3 loop is CASSLTGSSHTEAFF. The CDR3 DNA is TGTGCCAGCAGCTTGACAGGGTCCAGTCACACTGAAGCTTTCTTT.